This T cell receptor beta chain was identified during a study of blood T cell repertoires in COVID-19. In the study overall: Spain, Italy and the United States supplied samples that represented acute and convalescent COVID-19.

Authors' analysis steps: How many nucleated cells were present was estimated from reference gene primer amplification. This table comes from immunoSEQ multiplex PCR, and its TCRdb copy is limited to in-frame clones, with some not included. V, J and clone size derive from that table, while D and trimming were established from the DNA sequence. The data show more than 95,000 clones, 75% to 90% seen once. Germline-derived CDR1 and CDR2 are LGHNA and YSLEER. Trimming removed 4 bases from V and 8 bases from J; junction bases left unmatched: 10. This CDR3 comprises 14 residues. This receptor was taken from a human donor in a cohort sampled during active COVID-19. The source material was peripheral blood. The gene calls are TRBV4-3 and TRBJ1-2, with TRBD1 matching over 7 bases. The chain's CDR3 is CASSRERGRSGYTF. CDR3 coding DNA: TGCGCCAGCAGCCGGGAGAGGGGGCGAAGCGGCTACACCTTC.